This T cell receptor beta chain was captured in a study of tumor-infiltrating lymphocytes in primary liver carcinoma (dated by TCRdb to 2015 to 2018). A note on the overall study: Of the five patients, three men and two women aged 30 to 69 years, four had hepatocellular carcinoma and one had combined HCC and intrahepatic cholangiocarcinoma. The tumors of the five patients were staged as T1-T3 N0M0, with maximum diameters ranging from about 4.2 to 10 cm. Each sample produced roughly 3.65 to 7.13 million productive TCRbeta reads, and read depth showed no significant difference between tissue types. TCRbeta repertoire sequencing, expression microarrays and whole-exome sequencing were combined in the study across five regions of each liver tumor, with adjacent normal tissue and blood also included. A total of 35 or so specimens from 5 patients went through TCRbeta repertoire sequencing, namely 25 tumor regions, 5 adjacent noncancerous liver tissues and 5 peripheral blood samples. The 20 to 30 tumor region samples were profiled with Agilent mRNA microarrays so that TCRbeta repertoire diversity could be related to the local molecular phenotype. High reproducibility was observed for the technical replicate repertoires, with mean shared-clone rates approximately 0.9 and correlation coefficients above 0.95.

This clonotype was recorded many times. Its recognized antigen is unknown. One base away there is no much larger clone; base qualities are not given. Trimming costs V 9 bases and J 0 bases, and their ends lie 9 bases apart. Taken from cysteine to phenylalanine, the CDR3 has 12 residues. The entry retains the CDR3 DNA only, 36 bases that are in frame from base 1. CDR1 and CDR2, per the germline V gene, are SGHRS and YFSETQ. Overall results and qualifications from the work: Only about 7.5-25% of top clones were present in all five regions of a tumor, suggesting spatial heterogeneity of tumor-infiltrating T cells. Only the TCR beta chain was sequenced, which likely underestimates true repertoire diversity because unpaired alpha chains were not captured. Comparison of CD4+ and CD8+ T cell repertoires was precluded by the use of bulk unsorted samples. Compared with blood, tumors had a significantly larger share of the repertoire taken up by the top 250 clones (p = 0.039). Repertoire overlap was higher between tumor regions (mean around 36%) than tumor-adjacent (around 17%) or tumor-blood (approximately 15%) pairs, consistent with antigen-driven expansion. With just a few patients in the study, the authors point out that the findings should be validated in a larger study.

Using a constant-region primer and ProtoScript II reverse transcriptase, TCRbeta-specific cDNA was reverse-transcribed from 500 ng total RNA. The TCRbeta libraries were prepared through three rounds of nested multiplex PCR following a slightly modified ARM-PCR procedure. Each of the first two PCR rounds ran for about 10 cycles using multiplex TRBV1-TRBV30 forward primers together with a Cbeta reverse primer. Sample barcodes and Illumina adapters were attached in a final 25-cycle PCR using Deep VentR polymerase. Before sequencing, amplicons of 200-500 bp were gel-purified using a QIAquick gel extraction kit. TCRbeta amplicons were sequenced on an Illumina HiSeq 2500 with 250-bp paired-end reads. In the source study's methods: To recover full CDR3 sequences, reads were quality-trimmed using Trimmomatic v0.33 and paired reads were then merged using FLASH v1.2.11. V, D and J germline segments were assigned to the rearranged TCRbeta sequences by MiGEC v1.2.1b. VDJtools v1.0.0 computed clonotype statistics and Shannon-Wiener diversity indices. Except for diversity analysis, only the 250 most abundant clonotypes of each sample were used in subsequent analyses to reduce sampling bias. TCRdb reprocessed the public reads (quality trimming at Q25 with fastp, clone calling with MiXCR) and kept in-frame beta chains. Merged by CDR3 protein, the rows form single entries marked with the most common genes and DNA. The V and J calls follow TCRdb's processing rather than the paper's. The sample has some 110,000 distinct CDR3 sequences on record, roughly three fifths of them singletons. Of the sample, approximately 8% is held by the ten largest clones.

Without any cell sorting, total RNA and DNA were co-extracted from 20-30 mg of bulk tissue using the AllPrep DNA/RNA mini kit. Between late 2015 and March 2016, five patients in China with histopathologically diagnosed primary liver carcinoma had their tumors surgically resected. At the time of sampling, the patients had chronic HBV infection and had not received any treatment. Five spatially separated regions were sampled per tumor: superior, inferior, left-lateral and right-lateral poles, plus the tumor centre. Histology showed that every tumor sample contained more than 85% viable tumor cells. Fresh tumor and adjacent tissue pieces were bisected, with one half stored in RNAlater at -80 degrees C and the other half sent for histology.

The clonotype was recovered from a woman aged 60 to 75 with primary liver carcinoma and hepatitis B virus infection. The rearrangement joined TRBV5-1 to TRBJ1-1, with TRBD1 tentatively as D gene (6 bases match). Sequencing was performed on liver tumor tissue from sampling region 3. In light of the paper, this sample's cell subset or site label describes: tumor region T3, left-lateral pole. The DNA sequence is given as TGCGCCACCAAGGGGGTGAACACTGAAGCTTTCTTT. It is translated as CATKGVNTEAFF.